Reported below is one TCR beta chain. What it recognizes is unknown. The data were obtained in a study of shared clonotypes between healthy human individuals. General study results and limits: Among the subsets, naive ones generally showed larger estimated richness than memory ones.

Germline V gene sequence: CDR1 LGHNT, CDR2 FRNRAP. Trimming cost V 2 bases and J 5 bases, with 12 bases left between them. The CDR3 length is 14 residues. Every subset had its genomic DNA shared out evenly among several immunoSEQ plates. Profiling relied on immunoSEQ multiplex PCR, and the TCRdb table lists in-frame clones only, not all of them. The sample holds 2 million to 2.5 million clones, roughly 95% seen once. This receptor was taken from a man in his late teens or twenties in good health. Sequenced: naive CD4+ T cells sorted from blood. Subset of the sample: CD45RA+ positively selected. This chain links TRBV12-5 with TRBJ1-2; D unclear. The CDR3 loop reads CASGLPPIEYGYTF. CDR3 DNA: TGTGCTAGTGGTTTGCCCCCAATAGAATATGGCTACACCTTC.